This T cell receptor beta chain was found in a study of shared clonotypes between healthy human individuals. Whole-study context: Donors consisted of a couple of women and a few men between 18 and 49. Study findings and constraints: Large depth notwithstanding, sorted-subset sequencing proved incomplete by rarefaction.

This CDR3 is built from 16 residues. Between the trimmed V and J ends, which lost 4 bases and 5 bases, there was a span of 20 bases. CDR1 is MGHRA and CDR2 is YSYEKL in the germline V gene. Naive CD45RA+ and memory CD45RA-negative subsets were split from CD4+ cells. A note on this clone: What it binds is not known. This could be a read error, since a much larger clone is one nucleotide away.

Several immunoSEQ 96-well plates shared each subset's DNA, each plate a replicate. Produced via immunoSEQ multiplex PCR; TCRdb's table is partial and in-frame only. The sample lists around 700,000 clones; less than 80% were seen once. The source of this sequence is a woman in her twenties or thirties in good health. J is TRBJ2-5 and V is TRBV4-1; D possibly corresponds to TRBD2 (7 bases). The sample taken for sequencing was memory CD4+ T cells sorted from blood. Subset of the sample: CD45RA-negative fraction. The CDR3 loop is CASSPGLAEGGETQYF. CDR3 coding DNA: TGCGCCAGCAGCCCCGGGCTAGCGGAGGGGGGGGAGACCCAGTACTTC.